This passage covers 10 T cell receptor beta chains from one sample sequenced in a study of a mutant IDH1 vaccine in newly diagnosed glioma. Their antigen targets remain unknown. Indicated time point: week 5, during vaccination. The study gave 300 ug of mutant IDH1 20-mer peptide per vaccine dose, with topical imiquimod. Some clones are missing from TCRdb's copy, which holds only in-frame ones; the method was immunoSEQ multiplex PCR. The table includes about 38,000 clones, 78% detected once. The input for sequencing was PBMCs, taken from a glioma patient whose treatment included an IDH1 peptide vaccine. All receptors come from a middle-aged man with glioma.

This clone was recorded a few times. The chain combines TRBV27 with TRBJ1-5; D gene uncertain. The V end was cut by 3 bases, the J end by 3 bases, with 9 bases between. This CDR3 contains 14 residues. Germline V CDR1 and CDR2: MNHEY, SMNVEV (reference sequence). CDR3 DNA sequence: TGTGCCAGCAGTTTCTCCATGACCAATCAGCCCCAGCATTTT. This translates into CASSFSMTNQPQHF.

V is TRBV11-1 and J is TRBJ2-1, with 9 bases aligning to TRBD1. CDR3 size: 15 residues. Per germline, CDR1 SGHAT and CDR2 FQDESV (reference sequence). J lost 3 bases, V lost 5 bases, and 5 bases had no gene match. The CDR3 nucleotides read TGTGCCAGCAGCCGACAGGGGGGACACTACAATGAGCAGTTCTTC. Translation: CASSRQGGHYNEQFF.

The genes are TRBV19 and TRBJ2-6; TRBD1 is a possible D gene (6 bases). The CDR3 has 17 residues. Looked up from germline, CDR1 is LNHDA and CDR2 is SQIVND (reference sequence). V was clipped by 5 bases and J by 1 base, with 15 bases between them. CDR3 loop: CASSLWGPSSGANVLTF. CDR3 DNA: TGTGCCAGTAGTTTGTGGGGGCCATCTTCTGGGGCCAACGTCCTGACTTTC.

This clone appeared once. V gene TRBV5-3 combines with J gene TRBJ2-7; no clear D. TRBV5-3 carries the ORF label, with uncertain function. The CDR3 sequence is 14 residues long. Trimming removed 3 bases at V and 4 bases at J, with 14 bases between. The chain's CDR3 is CARSSDPQAYEQYF. DNA of the CDR3: TGTGCCAGAAGCTCGGACCCCCAGGCATACGAGCAGTACTTC.

This clone was recorded a few times. Written as DNA, the CDR3 is TGTGCCAGCAGCCCTTTAGCGGGGGGTACCTACAATGAGCAGTTCTTC. Protein: CASSPLAGGTYNEQFF. The J gene is TRBJ2-1, the V gene TRBV14; 10 bases are a match to TRBD2. The CDR3 covers 16 residues. V was clipped by 4 bases and J by 2 bases; unmatched bases: 5. Per the germline V gene, CDR1 is SGHDN and CDR2 is FVKESK.

The rearrangement joins TRBV6-5 to TRBJ1-5, with D maybe TRBD1 (5 bases). In germline, CDR1 is MNHEY, CDR2 SVGAGI. V was trimmed by 5 bases and J by 9 bases, leaving 17 bases between them. This CDR3 has 14 amino acids. CDR3 sequence: CASSDGDGSGPQHF. The CDR3 DNA sequence: TGTGCCAGCAGTGACGGGGACGGCTCAGGGCCCCAGCATTTT.

The rearrangement joins TRBV7-6 to TRBJ1-3, with D perhaps TRBD1 (6 bases). With 5 bases removed from V and 1 base from J, the gap between germline ends came to 21 bases. The germline gives CDR1 SGHVS, CDR2 FNYEAQ. This CDR3 has 18 residues. In nucleotides, the CDR3 is TGTGCCAGCAGCCCCCAAGTCCCGACGAGGGGGTCTGGAAACACCATATATTTT. The encoded protein is CASSPQVPTRGSGNTIYF.

The chain recombines TRBV7-3 with TRBJ1-1; D gene uncertain. V was cut by 4 bases and J by 11 bases, with 14 bases left in between. Germline assignment: CDR1 SGHTA and CDR2 FQGTGA. This CDR3 is built from 12 residues. For the CDR3, the DNA is TGTGCCAGCAGCTCACCGGGCGGCGCTGCTTTCTTT. Residues: CASSSPGGAAFF.

V and J are TRBV6-1 and TRBJ1-6, with D unclear. V was cut by 3 bases and J by 0 bases, with 6 bases left in between. This CDR3 has 15 residues. Germline loops: CDR1 MNHNS, CDR2 SASEGT. The CDR3 sequence is CASSDLSSYNSPLHF. For the CDR3, the DNA is TGTGCCAGCAGTGATCTCAGCTCCTATAATTCACCCCTCCACTTT.

This rearrangement joins TRBV27 to TRBJ2-2; perhaps TRBD1 as D (6 bases). This CDR3 has 16 amino acids. V was trimmed by 6 bases and J by 3 bases, leaving 17 bases between them. Germline assignment: CDR1 MNHEY and CDR2 SMNVEV (reference sequence). The CDR3 bases are TGTGCCAGCAGGAAGAAAACAGGGATAGACACCGGGGAGCTGTTTTTT. Translated, it gives CASRKKTGIDTGELFF.